This T cell receptor beta chain emerged from a study of cytomegalovirus exposure and HLA in healthy donors. The J segment lost 3 bases and the V segment lost 2 bases, leaving 5 bases of the junction unmatched. Germline loops: CDR1 SEHNR, CDR2 FQNEAQ (reference sequence). The CDR3 length is 15 residues. The PCR made use of 60 Vbeta and 13 Jbeta primers. This table comes from immunoSEQ multiplex PCR, and its TCRdb copy is limited to in-frame clones, with some not included. This sample carries 60,000 to 75,000 clones, around 74% of them seen once, and the ten largest clones take about a fifth. The gene calls are TRBV7-9 and TRBJ2-3; 7 bases are shared with TRBD1. Sequenced sample: PBMCs. The clonotype comes from a woman aged 25 to 39 in good health and CMV-seropositive. CDR3 DNA: TGTGCCAGCAGCTTAACAGGGGTTGGGACAGATACGCAGTATTTT. It yields the protein CASSLTGVGTDTQYF.